The sequence of this T cell receptor beta chain was determined in a study of prognosis after radiotherapy for stage I lung cancer. Overall study results and limits: Unique TCR clone counts were lower following stereotactic body radiation therapy (median around 10,000 versus 6,900). Tumor-specific status of the expanded TCR clones was not determined in the analysis.

CDR3 length equals 17 residues. Germline lookup yields CDR1 MNHNS and CDR2 SASEGT. About this clonotype itself: Its cognate antigen is unknown. Relative to the germline gene, one junction end is altered; a read error may explain this.

TCR beta CDR3 amplification from genomic DNA was performed by two-round multiplex PCR. Primers (each specific to one TRBV or TRBJ gene) were used in first-round PCR. From the multiplex PCR reads, TCRdb called clonotypes with MiXCR, one entry per CDR3 protein. The top ten clones hold 9.2% of a sample with about 51,000 distinct CDR3 sequences, about 35% of them seen once. This chain connects TRBV6-1 to TRBJ2-1; 9 nucleotides line up with TRBD1. The specimen was PBMCs, collected before or after stereotactic body radiation therapy (not recorded which). The receptor comes from a donor aged 50 or older with non-small cell lung cancer. This chain's CDR3 is CAISTRTGTGTTNEQFF. The CDR3 nucleotides read TGTGCCATCAGTACCCGGACCGGGACAGGGACTACCAATGAGCAGTTCTTC.